This T cell receptor beta chain was captured by sequencing in a study of identical twins' blood T cells. Study in general: Approximately twelve libraries, six alpha and six beta, gave some 52 million reads. Overall study results and limits: Abundant TCRbeta CDR3s overlapped more between twins than with unrelated donors.

The CDR3 contains 14 residues. The V end was cut by 1 base, the J end by 3 bases, with 9 bases between. CDR1 and CDR2 (germline): SEHNR, FQNEAQ (reference sequence). Six healthy women, forming three identical twin pairs, donated samples. Regarding this clonotype: Its matching antigen is unknown.

Both ends of each TCR cDNA library bore sample-specific barcodes. From the 5' RACE reads, TCRdb called clonotypes with MiXCR, one entry per CDR3 protein. The sample carries around 380,000 distinct CDR3 sequences, 28% recorded once. The clonotype was recovered from a woman aged 18-49 years in good health. The genes are TRBV7-9 and TRBJ2-5; D is unclear. The sequencing input was PBMCs. Here the CDR3 DNA reads TGTGCCAGCAGCTTAGATGTGGCGGAAGAGACCCAGTACTTC. It is translated as CASSLDVAEETQYF.